These 30 T cell receptor beta chains share one sample of origin, sequenced in a study of blood T cell repertoires in COVID-19. Measured with immunoSEQ multiplex PCR; TCRdb has only the in-frame clones, and not every one. The sample lists 80,000 to 90,000 clones; roughly 80% were seen once. Input material: peripheral blood. The receptors shown here come from a man between 65 and 80 years old with acute or convalescent COVID-19.

J is TRBJ2-3 and V is TRBV18; TRBD2 agrees at 7 bases. Germline values: CDR1 KGHSH, CDR2 LQKENI. V dropped 5 bases and J dropped 4; count of bases not matched to a gene: 12. This CDR3 has 16 amino acids. The CDR3 loop is CASSSAKGGRADTQYF. Here the CDR3 DNA reads TGTGCCAGCTCATCCGCCAAAGGAGGGAGGGCAGATACGCAGTATTTT.

J is TRBJ2-3 and V is TRBV4-1, with 12 bases identical to TRBD1. V lost 3 bases and J lost 14; bases outside the gene matches: 9. The CDR3 is 14 residues long. Germline V gene lookup returns CDR1 MGHRA and CDR2 YSYEKL. The CDR3 region is CASSQAGGTGGLYF. The DNA for the CDR3 is TGCGCCAGCAGCCAGGCTGGAGGGACAGGGGGCTTGTATTTT.

J is TRBJ1-6 and V is TRBV6-5; D gene ambiguous. The CDR3 extends over 13 amino acids. Between the trimmed V and J ends, which lost 8 bases and 0 bases, there was a span of 5 bases. The V gene's germline CDR1 is MNHEY and CDR2 SVGAGI. DNA of the CDR3: TGTGCCAGCGGGAGCTCCTATAATTCACCCCTCCACTTT. It yields the protein CASGSSYNSPLHF.

This chain joins TRBV5-1 and TRBJ2-6, with a weak D call TRBD1 (5 bases). From germline, CDR1 is SGHRS and CDR2 YFSETQ. The CDR3 spans 17 residues. Trimming took 4 bases from V and 0 from J, leaving 14 bases between them. Here the CDR3 DNA reads TGCGCCAGCAGCCCCGGGTGGGGCAGCTCTGGGGCCAACGTCCTGACTTTC. This encodes CASSPGWGSSGANVLTF. The whole variable domain, remainder taken from reference TRBV5-1 and TRBJ2-6, is KAGVTQTPRYLIKTRGQQVTLSCSPISGHRSVSWYQQTPGQGLQFLFEYFSETQRNKGNFPGRFSGRQFSNSRSEMNVSTLELGDSALYLCASSPGWGSSGANVLTFGAGSRLTVL.

V gene TRBV7-9 combines with J gene TRBJ2-1; unclear D gene. V was trimmed by 1 base and J by 7 bases, leaving 8 bases between them. The CDR3 totals 13 residues. Germline values: CDR1 SEHNR, CDR2 FQNEAQ (reference sequence). The CDR3: CASSLGSANEQFF. For the CDR3, the DNA is TGTGCCAGCAGCTTAGGATCTGCGAATGAGCAGTTCTTC.

The chain carries TRBV2 and TRBJ2-3; the match to TRBD1 covers 12 bases. The CDR3 has 15 residues. V lost 7 bases, J lost 5 bases, and 7 bases stayed unmatched. CDR1 is SNHLY and CDR2 is FYNNEI in the germline V gene. The CDR3 DNA sequence: TGTGCCAGCAAAACAGGGACAGGGGGCATAGATACGCAGTATTTT. It specifies CASKTGTGGIDTQYF.

This clone was seen once. The chain uses TRBV5-1 and TRBJ2-3, with D perhaps TRBD2 (5 bases). Looked up from germline, CDR1 is SGHRS and CDR2 is YFSETQ. CDR3 size: 14 residues. The V gene lost 0 bases and the J gene lost 3 bases, with 8 bases spanning the gap. The CDR3, as DNA: TGCGCCAGCAGCTTGGGGTCGGGGACAGATACGCAGTATTTT. Residues: CASSLGSGTDTQYF.

The rearrangement links TRBV3-1 (or the pseudogene TRBV3-2) to TRBJ1-3; D not certain. CDR3 length: 16 residues. Trimming removed 0 bases at V and 0 bases at J, with 9 bases between. The V gene's germline CDR1 is LGHDT and CDR2 YNNKEL (reference sequence). The CDR3: CASSQESGTSGNTIYF. CDR3 coding DNA: TGTGCCAGCAGCCAAGAGTCAGGAACCTCTGGAAACACCATATATTTT.

The V and J genes are TRBV11-2 and TRBJ2-5; TRBD1 matches 10 bases. The CDR3 spans 15 residues. Germline V gene sequence: CDR1 SGHAT, CDR2 FQNNGV. V lost 3 bases, J lost 2 bases, and 3 bases stayed unmatched. This CDR3 reads CASSLPGQGQETQYF. For the CDR3, the DNA is TGTGCCAGCAGCTTGCCGGGACAGGGGCAAGAGACCCAGTACTTC.

The V and J genes are TRBV2 and TRBJ2-5; D is perhaps TRBD2 (6 bases). V lost 6 bases and J 5 bases, leaving 13 bases between the germline ends. The germline gives CDR1 SNHLY, CDR2 FYNNEI. This CDR3 spans 13 amino acids. CDR3 nucleotides: TGTGCCAGCAGCGGGGGAATAGGGGAGACCCAGTACTTC. It encodes CASSGGIGETQYF.

The CDR3 DNA sequence: TGCAGTGCTAGTTCCCCCGGACAGAGCACAGATACGCAGTATTTT. Translating it yields CSASSPGQSTDTQYF. The chain couples TRBV20-1 to TRBJ2-3, with a tentative D call TRBD1 (6 bases). The germline gives CDR1 DFQATT, CDR2 SNEGSKA (reference sequence). V dropped 3 bases and J dropped 0 bases, with 13 bases sitting between them. CDR3 length equals 15 residues.

The genes are TRBV21-1 and TRBJ1-1. TRBV21-1 is given as a pseudogene. The CDR3 length is 19 residues. CDR3 bases: TGTGCCAGCAGCAAATGGCGGTGTGGGAGCCCGCAGGAAAACACTGAAGCTTTCTTT. Amino acid sequence: CASSKWRCGSPQENTEAFF.

The rearrangement joins TRBV28 to TRBJ2-3, with 7 bases fitting TRBD2. CDR1 and CDR2 from the germline V gene are MDHEN and SYDVKM. The CDR3 consists of 16 residues. With 5 bases clipped from V and 4 bases from J, the junction kept 12 bases outside the gene matches. The CDR3 DNA sequence: TGTGCCAGCAGTACACCCCAGCGGGGTTGGGCAGATACGCAGTATTTT. It specifies CASSTPQRGWADTQYF.

This sequence joins TRBV5-4 and TRBJ2-5, with D hard to call. V lost 7 bases and J lost 5, with 15 bases in between. The CDR3 length is 13 residues. CDR1 SGHNT and CDR2 YYREEE come from the germline V gene (reference sequence). In DNA form, the CDR3 reads TGTGCCAGCGAGCTTTTGGGCGATGAGACCCAGTACTTC. Its translation: CASELLGDETQYF.

This chain's CDR3 is CATADREAFYNEQFF. Written as DNA, the CDR3 is TGTGCCACCGCCGACAGGGAAGCGTTCTACAATGAGCAGTTCTTC. V usage is TRBV19 and J usage is TRBJ2-1; TRBD1 matches 7 bases. CDR3 length: 15 residues. V was pared by 10 bases and J by 3 bases, with 12 bases of the junction left unmatched. CDR1 and CDR2 (germline): LNHDA, SQIVND (reference sequence).

This sequence joins TRBV23-1 and TRBJ1-2, with D possibly TRBD1 on 5 matching bases. TRBV23-1 is marked as an open reading frame, function uncertain. V was shortened by 0 bases and J by 6 bases, with 17 bases between the two germline ends. This CDR3 spans 16 amino acids. In DNA form, the CDR3 reads TGCGCCAGCAGTCAATCGACAATTGCGGGGACCCATGGCTACACCTTC. Translated, it gives CASSQSTIAGTHGYTF.

The V and J genes are TRBV27 and TRBJ2-2; 7 positions match TRBD1. V shed 6 bases, J shed 0 bases, and the junction held 13 bases outside the gene matches. The length of the CDR3 is 18 residues. In germline, CDR1 is MNHEY, CDR2 SMNVEV (reference sequence). The CDR3 DNA reads as TGTGCCAGCAGCCGCCGAGGGGGCGCCTTCGCGAACACCGGGGAGCTGTTTTTT. This sequence encodes CASSRRGGAFANTGELFF.

This clone was seen a handful of times. This chain uses TRBV28 with TRBJ1-4; a possible D gene is TRBD1 (6 bases). Trimming stripped 6 bases from V and 7 bases from J, with 15 bases between. CDR1 and CDR2 from the germline V gene are MDHEN and SYDVKM. The CDR3 runs 14 residues. In DNA, the CDR3 is TGTGCCAGCAGCGGGGGGGCGATTAGTGAAAAACTGTTTTTT. Translated, it gives CASSGGAISEKLFF.

J is TRBJ2-2 and V is TRBV5-1; D call uncertain. Deletions cut 4 bases from V and 5 bases from J, with 12 bases between. Germline V gene lookup returns CDR1 SGHRS and CDR2 YFSETQ. The CDR3 extends over 14 amino acids. The CDR3 DNA is TGCGCCAGCAGCCCTTCGACTGGGACCGGGGAGCTGTTTTTT. This sequence encodes CASSPSTGTGELFF.

CDR3 amino acids: CASSYSSKGPDTQYF. The CDR3 nucleotides are TGTGCCAGCAGTTACTCTTCAAAGGGGCCAGATACGCAGTATTTT. The chain employs TRBV6-5 and TRBJ2-3, with D perhaps TRBD1 (5 bases). CDR3 length equals 15 residues. Trimming removed 0 bases from V and 4 bases from J, with 11 bases in between. CDR1 is MNHEY and CDR2 is SVGAGI in the germline V gene.

This chain joins TRBV10-3 and TRBJ2-2, with 13 positions matching TRBD2. The J segment lost 4 bases and the V segment lost 2 bases, leaving 7 bases of the junction unmatched. The CDR3 spans 18 residues. Germline V gives CDR1 ENHRY, CDR2 SYGVKD. The CDR3 DNA follows: TGTGCCATCAGTGAGGCCCGACTAGCGGGGGGTTCCACCGGGGAGCTGTTTTTT. Translating it yields CAISEARLAGGSTGELFF.

The CDR3 spells CASSEVKGARYF. In nucleotides, the CDR3 is TGCGCCAGCAGTGAAGTTAAGGGGGCGCGGTACTTC. This sequence joins TRBV10-2 and TRBJ2-5, with 7 bases that match TRBD1. Germline V lookup: CDR1 WSHSY, CDR2 SAAADI. The CDR3 extends over 12 amino acids. With 3 bases clipped from V and 13 bases from J, the junction kept 8 bases outside the gene matches.

The chain links TRBV4-2 to TRBJ2-3; 8 bases are a match to TRBD1. This CDR3 region has 16 residues. The V gene end was trimmed by 1 base and the J gene end by 2 bases; junction bases not matched to a gene: 5. Germline V gives CDR1 LGHNA, CDR2 YNFKEQ. The DNA for the CDR3 is TGTGCCAGCAGCCAAGTAGGTCAGGGGGCCACAGATACGCAGTATTTT. It translates to CASSQVGQGATDTQYF.

CDR3 nucleotide sequence: TGCGCCAGCCAAGTCCTCCCGGGGGCGAACACCGGGGAGCTGTTTTTT. Protein product: CASQVLPGANTGELFF. The chain employs TRBV5-1 and TRBJ2-2, with D possibly TRBD2 on 6 matching bases. Trimming removed 7 bases at V and 0 bases at J, with 16 bases between. The CDR3 runs 16 residues. Germline CDR1 is SGHRS and CDR2 is YFSETQ. Together with reference TRBV5-1 and TRBJ2-2, the CDR3 gives the full variable domain: KAGVTQTPRYLIKTRGQQVTLSCSPISGHRSVSWYQQTPGQGLQFLFEYFSETQRNKGNFPGRFSGRQFSNSRSEMNVSTLELGDSALYLCASQVLPGANTGELFFGEGSRLTVL.

The chain uses TRBV4-1 and TRBJ2-7; maybe TRBD2 (5 bases). V was shortened by 1 base and J by 6 bases, with 10 bases between the two germline ends. The CDR3 has 13 residues. Looked up from germline, CDR1 is MGHRA and CDR2 is YSYEKL. DNA of the CDR3: TGCGCCAGCAGCCAAGCCCTAGCTCTCGAGCAGTACTTC. Translated: CASSQALALEQYF.

The chain carries TRBV19 and TRBJ1-3; D is uncertain. The germline V gene has CDR1 LNHDA and CDR2 SQIVND (reference sequence). Trimming took 5 bases from V and 0 from J, leaving 11 bases between them. This CDR3 has 15 amino acids. DNA for the CDR3: TGTGCCAGTAGTCCCCGGGAAAACTCTGGAAACACCATATATTTT. As protein: CASSPRENSGNTIYF.

The V gene is TRBV19, the J gene TRBJ2-7, with TRBD2 identical over 12 bases. V was pared by 3 bases and J by 1 base, with 7 bases of the junction left unmatched. There are 17 residues in the CDR3. Germline V CDR1 and CDR2: LNHDA, SQIVND (reference sequence). In nucleotides, the CDR3 is TGTGCCAGTAGTATCGGACTAGCGGGACCCGTTTCCTACGAGCAGTACTTC. The encoded protein is CASSIGLAGPVSYEQYF. Together with reference TRBV19 and TRBJ2-7, the CDR3 gives the full variable domain: DGGITQSPKYLFRKEGQNVTLSCEQNLNHDAMYWYRQDPGQGLRLIYYSQIVNDFQKGDIAEGYSVSREKKESFPLTVTSAQKNPTAFYLCASSIGLAGPVSYEQYFGPGTRLTVT.

The CDR3 here is CASSGLTSGGADTQYF. CDR3 nucleotides: TGTGCCAGCAGCGGTCTGACTAGCGGGGGGGCCGATACGCAGTATTTT. The chain links TRBV2 to TRBJ2-3, with 14 bases aligning to TRBD2. V lost 6 bases to trimming and J lost 6 bases; unmatched junction nucleotides: 8. The CDR3 sequence is 16 residues long. Germline CDR1 reads SNHLY; CDR2 reads FYNNEI.

The chain employs TRBV10-3 and TRBJ1-1; D not resolved. Trimming stripped 1 base from V and 6 bases from J, with 6 bases between. The germline V gene has CDR1 ENHRY and CDR2 SYGVKD. The CDR3 is 12 residues long. In DNA form, the CDR3 reads TGTGCCATCAGTGAGTTAGACTCTGAAGCTTTCTTT. This codes for CAISELDSEAFF.

The V gene is TRBV3-1 (or the pseudogene TRBV3-2), the J gene TRBJ2-7, with D perhaps TRBD2 (6 bases). This CDR3 is 14 amino acids long. From germline, CDR1 is LGHDT and CDR2 YNNKEL (reference sequence). Trimming took off 1 base at V and 6 bases at J, with 13 bases between the two ends. The CDR3 loop is CASSQGLVRPEQYF. CDR3 in DNA: TGTGCCAGCAGCCAAGGACTAGTGCGGCCCGAGCAGTACTTC.